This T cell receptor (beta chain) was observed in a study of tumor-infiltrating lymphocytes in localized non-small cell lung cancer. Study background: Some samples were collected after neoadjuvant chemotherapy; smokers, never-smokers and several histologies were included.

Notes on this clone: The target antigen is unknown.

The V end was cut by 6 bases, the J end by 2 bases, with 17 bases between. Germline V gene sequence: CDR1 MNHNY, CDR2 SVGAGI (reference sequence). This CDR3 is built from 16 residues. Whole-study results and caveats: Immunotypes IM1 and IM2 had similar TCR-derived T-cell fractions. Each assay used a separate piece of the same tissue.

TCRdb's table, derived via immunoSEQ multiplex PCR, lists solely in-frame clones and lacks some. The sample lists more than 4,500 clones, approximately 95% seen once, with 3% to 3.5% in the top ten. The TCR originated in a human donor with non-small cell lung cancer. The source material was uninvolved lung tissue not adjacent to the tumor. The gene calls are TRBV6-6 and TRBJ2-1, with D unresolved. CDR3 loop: CASSLGRRPPYNEQFF. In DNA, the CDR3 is TGTGCCAGCAGCCTGGGCCGAAGACCCCCCTACAATGAGCAGTTCTTC.